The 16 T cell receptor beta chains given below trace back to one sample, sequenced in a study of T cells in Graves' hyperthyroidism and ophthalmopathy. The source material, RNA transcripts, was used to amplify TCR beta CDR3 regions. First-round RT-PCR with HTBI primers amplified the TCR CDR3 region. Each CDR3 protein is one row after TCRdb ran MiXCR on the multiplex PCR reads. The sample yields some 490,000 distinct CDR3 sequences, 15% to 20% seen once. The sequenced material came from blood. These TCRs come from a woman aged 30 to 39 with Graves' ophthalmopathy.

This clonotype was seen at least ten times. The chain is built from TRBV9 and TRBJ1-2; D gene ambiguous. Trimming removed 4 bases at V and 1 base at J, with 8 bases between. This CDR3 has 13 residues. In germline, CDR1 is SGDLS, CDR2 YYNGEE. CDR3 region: CASSPDLNYGYTF. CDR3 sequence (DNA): TGTGCCAGCAGCCCCGACCTTAACTATGGCTACACCTTC.

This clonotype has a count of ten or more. The DNA for the CDR3 is TGTGCCAGCTCACCACGAGATCAGGTGGCAGGGTCCTATGGCTACACCTTC. Translation gives CASSPRDQVAGSYGYTF. This chain joins TRBV18 and TRBJ1-2; D is perhaps TRBD1 (5 bases). Trimming shortened V by 1 base and J by 4 bases, and 19 bases separated the two germline ends. The CDR3 spans 17 residues. Germline CDR1 reads KGHSH; CDR2 reads LQKENI.

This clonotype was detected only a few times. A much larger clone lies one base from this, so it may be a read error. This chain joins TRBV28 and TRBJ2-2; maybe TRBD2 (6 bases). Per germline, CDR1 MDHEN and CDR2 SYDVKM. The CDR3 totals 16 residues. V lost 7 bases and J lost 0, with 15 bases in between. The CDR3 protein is CASILHGGANTGELFF. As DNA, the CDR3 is TGTGCCAGCATATTGCATGGCGGGGCGAACACCGGGGAGCTGTTTTTT. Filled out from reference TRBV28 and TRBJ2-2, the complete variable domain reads DVKVTQSSRYLVKRTGEKVFLECVQDMDHENMFWYRQDPGLGLRLIYFSYDVKMKEKGDIPEGYSVSREKKERFSLILESASTNQTSMYLCASILHGGANTGELFFGEGSRLTVL.

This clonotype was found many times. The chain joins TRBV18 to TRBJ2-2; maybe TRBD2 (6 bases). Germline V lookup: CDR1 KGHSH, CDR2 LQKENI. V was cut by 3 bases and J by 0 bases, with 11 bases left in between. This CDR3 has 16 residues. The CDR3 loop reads CASSPSSDANTGELFF. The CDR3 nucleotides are TGTGCCAGCTCACCTTCTAGCGACGCGAACACCGGGGAGCTGTTTTTT. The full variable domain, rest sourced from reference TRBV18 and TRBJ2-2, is NAGVMQNPRHLVRRRGQEARLRCSPMKGHSHVYWYRQLPEEGLKFMVYLQKENIIDESGMPKERFSAEFPKEGPSILRIQQVVRGDSAAYFCASSPSSDANTGELFFGEGSRLTVL.

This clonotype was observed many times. The CDR3 here is CASSPATVIRGYTF. The CDR3 DNA follows: TGTGCCAGCAGCCCCGCAACGGTAATCCGTGGCTACACCTTC. V usage is TRBV11-2 and J usage is TRBJ1-2; D not certain. CDR3 size: 14 residues. V gave up 5 bases and J gave up 7 bases, with 17 bases separating them. Per the germline V gene, CDR1 is SGHAT and CDR2 is FQNNGV.

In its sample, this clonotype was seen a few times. CDR3 loop: CASTKVGAGTSFAELFF. The CDR3 coding sequence is TGTGCCAGCACCAAAGTGGGCGCGGGCACTTCCTTCGCGGAGCTGTTTTTT. The V gene is TRBV6-2 or TRBV6-3, the J gene TRBJ2-2, with D perhaps TRBD2 (5 bases). The CDR3 is made up of 17 amino acids. In germline, CDR1 is MNHEY, CDR2 SVGEGT. Trimming removed 7 bases at V and 10 bases at J, with 28 bases between.

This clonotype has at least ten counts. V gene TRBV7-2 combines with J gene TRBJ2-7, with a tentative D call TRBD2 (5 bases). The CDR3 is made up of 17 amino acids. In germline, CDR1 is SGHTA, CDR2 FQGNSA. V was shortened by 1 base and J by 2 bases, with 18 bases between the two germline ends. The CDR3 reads CASSLDPPSGYPYEQYF. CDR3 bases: TGTGCCAGCAGCTTAGATCCCCCCAGCGGCTACCCCTACGAGCAGTACTTC.

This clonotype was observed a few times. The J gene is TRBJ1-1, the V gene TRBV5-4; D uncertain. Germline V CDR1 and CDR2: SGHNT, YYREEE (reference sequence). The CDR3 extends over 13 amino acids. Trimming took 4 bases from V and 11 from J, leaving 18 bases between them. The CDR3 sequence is CASSAGPDGLAFF. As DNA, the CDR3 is TGTGCCAGCAGCGCCGGACCGGACGGGCTCGCTTTCTTT.

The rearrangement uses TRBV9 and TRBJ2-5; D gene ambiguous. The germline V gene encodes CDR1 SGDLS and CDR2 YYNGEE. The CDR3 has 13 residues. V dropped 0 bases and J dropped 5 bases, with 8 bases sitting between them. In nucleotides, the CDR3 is TGTGCCAGCAGCGTAGCGTGGCTGGAGACCCAGTACTTC. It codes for CASSVAWLETQYF. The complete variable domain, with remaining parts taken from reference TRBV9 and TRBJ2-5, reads DSGVTQTPKHLITATGQRVTLRCSPRSGDLSVYWYQQSLDQGLQFLIQYYNGEERAKGNILERFSAQQFPDLHSELNLSSLELGDSALYFCASSVAWLETQYFGPGTRLLVL.

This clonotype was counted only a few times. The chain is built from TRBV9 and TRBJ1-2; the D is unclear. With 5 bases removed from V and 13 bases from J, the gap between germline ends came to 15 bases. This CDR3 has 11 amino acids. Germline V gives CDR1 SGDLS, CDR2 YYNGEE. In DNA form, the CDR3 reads TGTGCCAGCAGTGATGGGAGGTTTCTCACCTTC. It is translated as CASSDGRFLTF.

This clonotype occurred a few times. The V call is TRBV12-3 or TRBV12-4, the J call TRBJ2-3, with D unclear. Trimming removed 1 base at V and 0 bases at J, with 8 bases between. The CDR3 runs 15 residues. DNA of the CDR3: TGTGCCAGCAGTTTAGGGGCCCTAAGCACAGATACGCAGTATTTT. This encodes CASSLGALSTDTQYF.

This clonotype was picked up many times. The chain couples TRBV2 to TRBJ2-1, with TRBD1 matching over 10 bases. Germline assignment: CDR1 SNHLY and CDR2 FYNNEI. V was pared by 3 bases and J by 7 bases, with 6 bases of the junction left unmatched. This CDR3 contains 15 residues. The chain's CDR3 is CASSDAGTGENEQFF. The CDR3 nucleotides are TGTGCCAGCAGTGATGCCGGGACAGGGGAGAATGAGCAGTTCTTC.

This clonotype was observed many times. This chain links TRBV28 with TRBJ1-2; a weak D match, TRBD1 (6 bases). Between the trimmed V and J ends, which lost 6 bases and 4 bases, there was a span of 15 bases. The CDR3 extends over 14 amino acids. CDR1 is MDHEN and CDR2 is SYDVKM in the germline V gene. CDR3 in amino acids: CASSREGGGYGYTF. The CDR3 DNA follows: TGTGCCAGCAGCCGGGAAGGGGGAGGCTATGGCTACACCTTC.

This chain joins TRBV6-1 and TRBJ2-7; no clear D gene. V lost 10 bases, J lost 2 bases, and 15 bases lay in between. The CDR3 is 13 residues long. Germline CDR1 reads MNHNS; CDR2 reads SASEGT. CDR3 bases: TGTGCCACTACCCTCTCTAATCCCTACGAGCAGTACTTC. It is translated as CATTLSNPYEQYF.

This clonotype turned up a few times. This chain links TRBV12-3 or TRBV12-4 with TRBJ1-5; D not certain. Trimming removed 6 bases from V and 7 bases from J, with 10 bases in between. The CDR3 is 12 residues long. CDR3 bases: TGTGCCAGCAGCCAAGACCCGCAGCCCCAGCATTTT. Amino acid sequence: CASSQDPQPQHF.

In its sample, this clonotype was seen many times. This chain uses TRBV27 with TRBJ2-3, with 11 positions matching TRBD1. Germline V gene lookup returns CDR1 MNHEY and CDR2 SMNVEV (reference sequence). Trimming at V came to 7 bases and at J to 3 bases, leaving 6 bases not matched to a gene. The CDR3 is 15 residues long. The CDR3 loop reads CASIEGTGGTDTQYF. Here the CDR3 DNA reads TGTGCCAGCATCGAAGGGACAGGGGGAACAGATACGCAGTATTTT.